This T cell receptor beta chain was identified during a study of shared clonotypes between healthy human individuals (dated by TCRdb to 2018 to 2021). With respect to the entire study: Three men and two women, aged 18 to 49 years, made up the cohort. To estimate repertoire size and how much clonotypes are shared between individuals, the study performed deep sequencing of blood TCR repertoires from roughly five healthy adults. For each donor, three plates each were used for CD4 naive and CD4 memory, two plates were used for CD8 naive, and one plate was used for CD8 memory. Each donor's leukapheresis produced roughly between roughly 0.85 and 10 billion PBMCs. To increase sequencing depth and limit assay-specific biases, TCR repertoire library preparation and sequencing were carried out by different laboratories using diverse techniques.

Study-wide conclusions, independent of this receptor: Estimated clonotype richness was generally larger for naive than for memory subsets. Compared with non-shared clonotypes, the clonotypes found in all four sorted-subset donors had higher generation probabilities. Rarefaction of sorted-subset datasets indicated incomplete sequencing despite the large sequencing depth. Pairwise subsampling indicated that sequencing depth was expected to affect the degree of clonotype sharing among donors. The small number of donors limited the genetic and exposure-history diversity represented. Only blood was sampled, and tissue TCR repertoires likely differ from those in blood. Across a few donors, approximately 5% of naive CD4, approximately 4% of naive CD8, 2% to 2.5% of memory CD4, and approximately 0.4% of memory CD8 clonotypes were shared.

CD8 naive samples were CD45RO-negative cells positively selected for CCR7, giving a CD45RA+CCR7+ population that excluded TemRA cells. Donors were healthy HIV-negative adults with no recently reported acute infections or vaccinations. Every donor was a Caucasian adult residing in Nashville, Tennessee, USA. After blood collection by leukapheresis, PBMCs were isolated using Ficoll-Histopaque density gradient centrifugation and then cryopreserved in the vapor phase of liquid nitrogen. Analytical flow cytometry was used to check the purity and quantity of each magnetically sorted T cell population. Genomic DNA was isolated from every sorted fraction and measured by UV absorbance on a Nanodrop 2000c. For this clone: Its antigen has not been determined. The sample holds no much larger clone one base away, and base qualities are not on file.

Using the deep immunoSEQ assay, TCR CDR3 regions were amplified from genomic DNA by multiplex PCR. Extracted genomic DNA from each cell subset was distributed evenly across all wells of several immunoSEQ 96-well plates, and each plate was treated as a replicate. For sorted subsets, each replicate PCR was loaded with roughly 200 ng genomic DNA, equivalent to some 31,000 T cell genomes. The purified libraries were quantified using a Qubit 3.0 fluorometer, sized with a Bioanalyzer 2100, and then quantified again using the KAPA Library Quantification kit. A separate single-read 150-cycle Illumina NextSeq 550 flow cell was used to sequence each immunoSEQ 96-well plate. The study's processing was this. Because the immunoSEQ output held only junctional sequences and lacked quality scores, the filtering could not match the filtering applied to full-length reads. To assign V/J genes and CDR3, sequences were annotated using PyIR, a Python wrapper for IgBLAST v1.9, with IMGT germline references. Any read was removed if the V/J assignment was weak (E-value above 1e-6), the CDR3 was missing, or the read contained stop codons, out-of-frame junctions, or ambiguous translated residues. A V3J clonotype was defined by an identical inferred V gene, J gene, and CDR3 amino acid sequence. Percentage overlap between repertoires was computed as shared unique clonotypes divided by the size of the smaller repertoire. Richness of each repertoire was evaluated using RTK rarefaction, the Chao1 estimator, and Recon v2.1 estimates of unobserved clonotypes. OLGA was used to compute generation probabilities for all TCRbeta clonotypes that the gDNA method yielded from a handful of donors. The table was pulled from immuneACCESS by TCRdb, which kept in-frame rearrangements only. Such tables lose some clones; where checked, under half of the loss comes from unresolved V genes, and the rest has no known cause. Clone size and the V and J calls come from that table; the DNA yielded D and trimming. The sample table shows roughly 2.1 million clones, and approximately 94% are seen once. The top ten clones comprise approximately 1.7% of the sample.

From its cysteine to its phenylalanine, the CDR3 spans 13 amino acids. This entry keeps only the CDR3 DNA: 39 bases, framed from base 1. Looking up the germline V gene yields CDR1 SGHDN and CDR2 FVKESK. V loses 3 bases, J loses 4 bases, and the germline ends lie 9 bases apart. The sequence came from a man between 18 and 35 years old in good health. Some clones in this sample may be carry-over from other donors' samples. This sequence uses TRBV14 and TRBJ1-2, with TRBD1 tentatively as D gene (5 bases match). Sequencing used naive CD8+ T cells from PBMCs. The cell subset or site label on this specimen signifies: CD45RA+CCR7+. The CDR3 protein: CASSQTASYGYTF. The DNA sequence reads TGTGCCAGCAGCCAGACAGCCTCCTATGGCTACACCTTC.